These 18 T cell receptor beta chains originate from one sample sequenced in a study of control samples from healthy donors and cancer patients. The assay was immunoSEQ multiplex PCR, and TCRdb's table has in-frame clones only and misses some. The sample lists 76,000 or so clones; 89% were seen once. Input material: PBMCs. The receptor source for this set is a woman in her fifties or sixties with colorectal cancer.

There are a few counts of this clone. DNA for the CDR3: TGTGCCAGCAGCTTCGGACAGGGGGCGCGTGAAAAACTGTTTTTT. It is translated as CASSFGQGAREKLFF. V is TRBV7-9 and J is TRBJ1-4; 11 bases agree with TRBD1. The germline gives CDR1 SEHNR, CDR2 FQNEAQ (reference sequence). The CDR3 has 15 amino acids. After removal of 3 bases from V and 7 bases from J, the junction contained 4 bases not matched to a gene.

In its sample, this clone was seen a few times. V usage is TRBV6-4 and J usage is TRBJ2-5; 10 positions match TRBD2. Germline V gives CDR1 MRHNA, CDR2 SNTAGT. V lost 0 bases and J lost 3; bases outside the gene matches: 1. The CDR3 consists of 15 residues. The CDR3 DNA sequence: TGTGCCAGCAGTGACTCAGCGGGGGGGAAAGAGACCCAGTACTTC. Protein: CASSDSAGGKETQYF.

The chain recombines TRBV7-8 with TRBJ1-6, with TRBD1 matching 7 bases. With 1 base clipped from V and 8 bases from J, the junction kept 5 bases outside the gene matches. CDR3 length: 15 residues. Germline V gene sequence: CDR1 SGHVS, CDR2 FQNEAQ. CDR3 sequence (DNA): TGTGCCAGCAGCTTAGGGGGCAGGGGGGATTCACCCCTCCACTTT. Protein sequence: CASSLGGRGDSPLHF.

CDR3 sequence: CASTPQGASYNEQFF. DNA of the CDR3: TGTGCCAGTACCCCACAGGGGGCCTCCTACAATGAGCAGTTCTTC. The rearrangement uses TRBV19 and TRBJ2-1, with 9 bases matching TRBD1. Germline-derived CDR1 and CDR2 are LNHDA and SQIVND (reference sequence). V dropped 7 bases and J dropped 0; count of bases not matched to a gene: 4. The CDR3 is 15 amino acids.

The V and J genes are TRBV28 and TRBJ1-2; D call uncertain. CDR3 length: 12 amino acids. Between the trimmed V and J ends, which lost 2 bases and 4 bases, there was a span of 5 bases. The germline gives CDR1 MDHEN, CDR2 SYDVKM. DNA for the CDR3: TGTGCCAGCAGTTTAGGAGCCTATGGCTACACCTTC. The encoded protein is CASSLGAYGYTF.

The chain couples TRBV5-5 to TRBJ2-2, with TRBD1 as a possible D gene (7 bases). The length of the CDR3 is 16 residues. The germline V gene encodes CDR1 SGHKS and CDR2 YYEKEE (reference sequence). V was pared by 0 bases and J by 5 bases, with 14 bases between. The DNA for the CDR3 is TGTGCCAGCAGCTTGGTGGGGGGACAGCCTACCGGGGAGCTGTTTTTT. Translation: CASSLVGGQPTGELFF.

The rearrangement joins TRBV30 to TRBJ1-6; D remains ambiguous. Germline-derived CDR1 and CDR2 are GTSNPN and SVGIG (reference sequence). Trimming cost V 0 bases and J 0 bases, with 12 bases left between them. The CDR3 runs to 17 residues. Here the CDR3 DNA reads TGTGCCTGGAGTGTCCGACCGGTGAGCTCCTATAATTCACCCCTCCACTTT. This sequence encodes CAWSVRPVSSYNSPLHF.

This chain joins TRBV6-4 and TRBJ1-5; unclear D gene. Trimming shortened V by 5 bases and J by 4 bases, and 9 bases separated the two germline ends. Germline V lookup: CDR1 MRHNA, CDR2 SNTAGT. The CDR3 loop spans 13 amino acids. The CDR3 loop reads CASSSSVNQPQHF. The CDR3 DNA reads as TGTGCCAGCAGTTCGAGCGTTAATCAGCCCCAGCATTTT.

This clone has just a few counts. This chain uses TRBV10-1 with TRBJ2-7; 13 bases map to TRBD2. The germline gives CDR1 WNHNN, CDR2 SYGVQD (reference sequence). The junction had 3 bases not matched to a gene; V was cut back by 7 bases and J by 0 bases. This CDR3 is built from 15 residues. For the CDR3, the DNA is TGCGCCAGCATTGGGACTAGCGGGGCCTCCTACGAGCAGTACGTC. Protein product: CASIGTSGASYEQYV.

This rearrangement joins TRBV6-2 or TRBV6-3 to TRBJ2-7; possibly TRBD1 for D (5 bases). V gave up 3 bases and J gave up 7 bases, with 10 bases separating them. CDR1 is MNHEY and CDR2 is SVGEGT in the germline V gene. The CDR3 totals 12 residues. In DNA form, the CDR3 reads TGTGCCAGCAGTTATTCAGGGCTTGAGCAGTACGTC. Encoded protein: CASSYSGLEQYV.

This clone was seen a few times. The chain employs TRBV7-9 and TRBJ1-2; tentatively, D is TRBD1 (6 bases). Trimming left V 5 bases short and J 8 bases short, with 21 bases between. The germline V gene encodes CDR1 SEHNR and CDR2 FQNEAQ (reference sequence). This CDR3 comprises 15 residues. The CDR3: CASSPPGGGRGGYTF. The CDR3, as DNA: TGTGCCAGCAGCCCCCCGGGGGGGGGCCGCGGGGGCTACACCTTC. Drawing the rest from reference TRBV7-9 and TRBJ1-2, the complete variable domain is DTGVSQNPRHKITKRGQNVTFRCDPISEHNRLYWYRQTLGQGPEFLTYFQNEAQLEKSRLLSDRFSAERPKGSFSTLEIQRTEQGDSAMYLCASSPPGGGRGGYTFGSGTRLTVV.

The V and J genes are TRBV4-3 and TRBJ1-2; the D gene is possibly TRBD1 (6 bases). The CDR3 sequence is 16 residues long. Trimming stripped 0 bases from V and 3 bases from J, with 14 bases between. CDR1 LGHNA and CDR2 YSLEER come from the germline V gene. The DNA for the CDR3 is TGCGCCAGCAGCCAAGATCGTCGGGGACACTACTATGGCTACACCTTC. Residues: CASSQDRRGHYYGYTF.

This clone has a handful of counts. The chain carries TRBV19 and TRBJ1-2; unclear D gene. V shed 3 bases and J shed 2 bases, with 7 bases lying between them. The CDR3 is made up of 13 amino acids. CDR1 LNHDA and CDR2 SQIVND come from the germline V gene (reference sequence). CDR3 in DNA: TGTGCCAGTAGTATTAAGATAAACTATGGCTACACCTTC. Amino acid sequence: CASSIKINYGYTF. Based on the CDR3 plus reference TRBV19 and TRBJ1-2, the full variable domain is DGGITQSPKYLFRKEGQNVTLSCEQNLNHDAMYWYRQDPGQGLRLIYYSQIVNDFQKGDIAEGYSVSREKKESFPLTVTSAQKNPTAFYLCASSIKINYGYTFGSGTRLTVV.

V usage is TRBV7-9 and J usage is TRBJ2-1; TRBD1 matches 8 bases. J lost 8 bases, V lost 9 bases, and 6 bases had no gene match. Germline V gene lookup returns CDR1 SEHNR and CDR2 FQNEAQ (reference sequence). The length of the CDR3 is 12 residues. The CDR3: CASAGGLDEQFF. In nucleotides, the CDR3 is TGTGCCAGTGCAGGGGGCTTGGATGAGCAGTTCTTC.

J is TRBJ1-1 and V is TRBV10-3; D perhaps matches TRBD1 (5 bases). Per the germline V gene, CDR1 is ENHRY and CDR2 is SYGVKD. Trimming left V 7 bases short and J 4 bases short, with 10 bases between. The CDR3 length is 12 residues. The CDR3 protein is CAITATGTEAFF. CDR3 sequence (DNA): TGTGCCATCACAGCAACAGGCACTGAAGCTTTCTTT.

The chain combines TRBV4-3 with TRBJ1-4; D remains unclear. The CDR3 covers 15 residues. With 1 base removed from V and 7 bases from J, the gap between germline ends came to 13 bases. The V gene's germline CDR1 is LGHNA and CDR2 YSLEER. This CDR3 is CASSQVGRVVEKLFF. DNA for the CDR3: TGCGCCAGCAGCCAAGTCGGGAGGGTCGTTGAAAAACTGTTTTTT.

The rearrangement uses TRBV7-8 and TRBJ2-5; weak D call: TRBD2 (6 bases). CDR3 length equals 16 residues. The germline CDR1 and CDR2 sequences are SGHVS and FQNEAQ. The ends were cut back, 3 bases at V and 5 bases at J, with 19 bases in the middle. CDR3 sequence: CASSFTSGPGGETQYF. For the CDR3, the DNA is TGTGCCAGCAGCTTTACCTCCGGGCCCGGAGGGGAGACCCAGTACTTC.

About this clone itself: The junction shows a germline mismatch at one end, possibly a read error. This chain uses TRBV18 with TRBJ1-5; 7 bases align to TRBD1. CDR3 length: 16 amino acids. Per germline, CDR1 KGHSH and CDR2 LQKENI. The CDR3 sequence is CASSGGTPHSNQPQHF. The DNA of the CDR3 is TGTGCTAGCTCAGGGGGGACACCACATAGCAATCAGCCCCAGCATTTT.